The rows below give T cell receptor beta chains drawn from one sample of a study of technical replicates of blood from a few donors. Assay used: immunoSEQ multiplex PCR; TCRdb lists only in-frame clones, some missing. Of roughly 71,000 clones in the sample, about 95% were seen once. The sequenced sample consisted of T cells isolated from PBMCs. The receptors shown here come from a human donor in good health. Each CDR3 is given with its conserved first and last residue. Fields, in order: V gene, D gene, J gene, clone size, CDR3 DNA, CDR3 protein. D genes are given only for firm matches. Some rows have no size entry. The others give once, few or many, or a class for an expanded clone.

>TRBV6-5|.|TRBJ2-7|.
TGTGCCAGCAGGGCCGACAGCTTACGATCCTACGAGCAGTACTTC
CASRADSLRSYEQYF
>TRBV11-2|.|TRBJ2-5|once
TGTGCCAGCAGTTTAGGGCCCCTTCGGTACTTC
CASSLGPLRYF
>TRBV5-1|TRBD1|TRBJ1-2|.
TGCGCCAGCAGTCAGTTGGGGACAGGGGAGGACTATGGCTACACCTTC
CASSQLGTGEDYGYTF
>TRBV29-1|.|TRBJ2-7|.
TGCAGCGTTAAGCCAGGGTCCTACGAGCAGTACTTC
CSVKPGSYEQYF
>TRBV7-2|.|TRBJ1-2|.
TGTGCCAGCAGTTCGCTGGGGGCCGGTGTTAACTATGGCTACACCTTC
CASSSLGAGVNYGYTF
>TRBV28|.|TRBJ1-4|.
TGTGCCAGCAGTTTTGGGCCCGGTTTGGATAAACTGTTTTTT
CASSFGPGLDKLFF
>TRBV27|TRBD2|TRBJ2-7|.
TGTGCCAGCTCCTCGGGGGGCTACGAGCAGTACTTC
CASSSGGYEQYF
>TRBV10-1|TRBD2|TRBJ2-2|.
TGCGCCAGCAGTTGGACTAGCGGACAGACCGGGGAGCTGTTTTTT
CASSWTSGQTGELFF
>TRBV6-6|.|TRBJ1-1|.
TGTGCCAGCAGTTACGAGGGGGTGAACACTGAAGCTTTCTTT
CASSYEGVNTEAFF
>TRBV18|.|TRBJ1-2|once
TGTGCCAGCTCACCGGGTCAAAGAACGGGGGGCCAAGGCTACACCTTC
CASSPGQRTGGQGYTF
>TRBV2|.|TRBJ1-1|.
TGTGCCAGGGGGGGGACCACTGAAGCTTTCTTT
CARGGTTEAFF
>TRBV6-5|.|TRBJ1-1|.
TGTGCCAGCAGTTACTCGATCGGGGACATACGGGAAGCTTTCTTT
CASSYSIGDIREAFF
>TRBV9|.|TRBJ2-1|.
TGTGCCAGCAGCGTAGATTCCTATCTTGTCTACAATGAGCAGTTCTTC
CASSVDSYLVYNEQFF
>TRBV4-1|TRBD1|TRBJ2-7|.
TGCGCCAGCAGCCAAGGGGACAGCTACGAGCAGTACTTC
CASSQGDSYEQYF
>TRBV30|.|TRBJ2-5|.
TGTGCCTGGAGTCACAAACGCAGCCCCACAGAAGAGACCCAGTACTTC
CAWSHKRSPTEETQYF
>TRBV11-2|TRBD2|TRBJ2-1|.
TGTGCCAGCAGCTTAGTGCGGGGGGGCTTCAATGAGCAGTTCTTC
CASSLVRGGFNEQFF
>TRBV6-6|TRBD1|TRBJ1-2|once
TGTGCCAGCAGCTCGGACAGGGAAACCAACTATGGCTACACCTTC
CASSSDRETNYGYTF
>TRBV28|TRBD1|TRBJ1-2|once
TGTGCCAGCAGTTTAGAGACAGGGCACTATGGCTACACCTTC
CASSLETGHYGYTF
>TRBV5-1|.|TRBJ1-1|.
TGCGCCAGCAGCTTGGGCGGAGGGAACACTGAAGCTTTCTTT
CASSLGGGNTEAFF
>TRBV7-2|.|TRBJ2-1|.
TGTGCCAGCAGCTTTGGGCAGTTAAGACCCCACAATGAGCAGTTCTTC
CASSFGQLRPHNEQFF
>TRBV13|.|TRBJ1-1|.
TGTGCCACCCGGGGGGGAGGCGACACTGAAGCTTTCTTT
CATRGGGDTEAFF
>TRBV6-6|.|TRBJ1-1|.
TGTGCCAGCAGTCCGGGAGGACAGAACACTGAAGCTTTCTTT
CASSPGGQNTEAFF
>TRBV6-5|.|TRBJ1-2|.
TGTGCCAGCAGTACGGACAGACGAGCTAACTATGGCTACACCTTC
CASSTDRRANYGYTF
>TRBV6-5|.|TRBJ2-5|.
TGTGCCAGCAGTTACTCGATCTCGGGAAACCAAGAGACCCAGTACTTC
CASSYSISGNQETQYF